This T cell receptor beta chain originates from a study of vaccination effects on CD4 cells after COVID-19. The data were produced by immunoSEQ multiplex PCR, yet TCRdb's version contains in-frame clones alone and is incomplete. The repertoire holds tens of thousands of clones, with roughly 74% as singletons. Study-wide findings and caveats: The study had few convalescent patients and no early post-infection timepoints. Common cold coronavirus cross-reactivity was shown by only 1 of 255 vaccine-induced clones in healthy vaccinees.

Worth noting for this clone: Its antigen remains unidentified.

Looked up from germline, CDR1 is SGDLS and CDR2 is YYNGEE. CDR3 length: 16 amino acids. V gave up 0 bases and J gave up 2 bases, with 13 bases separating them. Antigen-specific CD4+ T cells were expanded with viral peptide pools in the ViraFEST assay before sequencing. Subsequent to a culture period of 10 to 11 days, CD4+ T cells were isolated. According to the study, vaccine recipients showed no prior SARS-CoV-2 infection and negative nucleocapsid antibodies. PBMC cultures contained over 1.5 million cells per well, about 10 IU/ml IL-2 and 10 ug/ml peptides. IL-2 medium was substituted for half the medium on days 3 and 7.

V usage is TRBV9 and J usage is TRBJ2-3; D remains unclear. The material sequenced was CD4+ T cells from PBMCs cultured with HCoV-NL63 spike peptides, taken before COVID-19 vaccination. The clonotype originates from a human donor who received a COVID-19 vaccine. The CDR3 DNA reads TGTGCCAGCAGCGTAGGTCCGACCGCTTACACAGATACGCAGTATTTT. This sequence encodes CASSVGPTAYTDTQYF. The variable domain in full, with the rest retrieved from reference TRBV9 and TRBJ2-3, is DSGVTQTPKHLITATGQRVTLRCSPRSGDLSVYWYQQSLDQGLQFLIQYYNGEERAKGNILERFSAQQFPDLHSELNLSSLELGDSALYFCASSVGPTAYTDTQYFGPGTRLTVL.